The clone carrying this T cell receptor beta chain was counted once. This sample was taken from a study of blood T cell repertoires in COVID-19. Looking at the study overall: The United States, Italy and Spain provided the acute and convalescent COVID-19 samples.

In the authors' workflow: Reference gene primer amplification gave nucleated cell count estimates. Clones were read by immunoSEQ multiplex PCR, and TCRdb kept only the in-frame ones, dropping some. That table supplies the V and J calls and clone size; D and trimming were determined from the DNA. The sample lists about 120,000 clones; about 78% were seen once. J gave up 9 bases and V 5 bases, and 6 bases lay outside the gene matches. The germline gives CDR1 SGHTA, CDR2 FQGNSA. The CDR3 is 13 residues long. The source material was peripheral blood. The receptor's source is a man between 65 and 85 years old with acute or convalescent COVID-19. The chain employs TRBV7-2 and TRBJ2-2, with 7 bases that match TRBD1. The CDR3 sequence is CASSPDRARELFF. DNA for the CDR3: TGTGCCAGCAGCCCAGACAGGGCCAGGGAGCTGTTTTTT.